Listed here are 8 T cell receptor beta chains from one sample, sequenced in a study of beta chain features in type 1 diabetes. Findings of the study overall: When Type 1 diabetes patients were examined, their TCRB CDR3s proved moderately but significantly shorter in all four CD4+ subsets.

No antigen has been assigned to these receptors. cDNA synthesis used the whole RNA isolate, giving expressed TCRB sequences. Method: immunoSEQ multiplex PCR; TCRdb's copy keeps in-frame clones and lacks some. The data hold more than 250,000 clones, with roughly 20% observed a single time. Sequencing input: naive CD4+ T cells from blood. The receptors were gathered from a woman between 35 and 50 years old with type 1 diabetes.

This chain joins TRBV7-9 and TRBJ1-2; D not resolved. V shed 4 bases and J shed 7 bases, with 16 bases lying between them. The CDR3 extends over 14 amino acids. Germline V gene sequence: CDR1 SEHNR, CDR2 FQNEAQ (reference sequence). For the CDR3, the DNA is TGTGCCAGCAGCTCTGCAAGTGTCCGCGGTGGCTACACCTTC. This encodes CASSSASVRGGYTF. The full variable domain, rest sourced from reference TRBV7-9 and TRBJ1-2, is DTGVSQNPRHKITKRGQNVTFRCDPISEHNRLYWYRQTLGQGPEFLTYFQNEAQLEKSRLLSDRFSAERPKGSFSTLEIQRTEQGDSAMYLCASSSASVRGGYTFGSGTRLTVV.

This clone came up a few times. The chain recombines TRBV25-1 with TRBJ2-2; 7 positions agree with TRBD1. This CDR3 spans 15 amino acids. The ends lost 2 bases at V and 3 bases at J; junction bases unmatched: 3. The germline CDR1 and CDR2 sequences are MGHDK and SYGVNS. The CDR3 sequence is CASSERQGYTGELFF. CDR3 coding DNA: TGTGCCAGCAGTGAAAGACAGGGATACACCGGGGAGCTGTTTTTT.

This clone has just a few counts. This chain connects TRBV4-2 to TRBJ1-5; D is possibly TRBD1 (6 bases). V shed 4 bases and J shed 2 bases, with 15 bases lying between them. The CDR3 is 16 residues long. CDR1 is LGHNA, CDR2 YNFKEQ, per germline. DNA of the CDR3: TGTGCCAGCAGCCGGTCAGGGGTTATCGGCAATCAGCCCCAGCATTTT. Protein: CASSRSGVIGNQPQHF.

The rearrangement links TRBV27 to TRBJ2-7; the D gene is possibly TRBD2 (6 bases). Germline values: CDR1 MNHEY, CDR2 SMNVEV (reference sequence). Trimming removed 1 base at V and 2 bases at J, with 9 bases between. The CDR3 has 14 residues. CDR3 in amino acids: CASSLLRDPYEQYF. In DNA form, the CDR3 reads TGTGCCAGCAGTTTATTGCGGGATCCCTACGAGCAGTACTTC.

This chain uses TRBV30 with TRBJ1-3; D ambiguous. The CDR3 runs 12 residues. With 4 bases removed from V and 0 bases from J, the gap between germline ends came to 4 bases. The germline V gene has CDR1 GTSNPN and CDR2 SVGIG (reference sequence). CDR3 in DNA: TGTGCCTGGACTCGCTCTGGAAACACCATATATTTT. This codes for CAWTRSGNTIYF.

This sequence joins TRBV19 and TRBJ2-7; TRBD1 matches 7 bases. The CDR3 consists of 13 residues. V dropped 5 bases and J dropped 1; count of bases not matched to a gene: 2. Germline V gene data show CDR1 as LNHDA and CDR2 as SQIVND (reference sequence). CDR3 amino acids: CASSSGQSYEQYF. The CDR3 nucleotides read TGTGCCAGTAGTTCGGGACAGTCCTACGAGCAGTACTTC.

This clone has more than one count but fewer than ten. V and J are TRBV7-3 and TRBJ1-6; no firm D call. CDR1 and CDR2 (germline): SGHTA, FQGTGA. Trimming took 4 bases from V and 9 from J, leaving 13 bases between them. There are 14 residues in the CDR3. The CDR3 reads CASSSEVIGSPLHF. The CDR3, as DNA: TGTGCCAGCAGCTCTGAGGTGATAGGTTCACCCCTCCACTTT.

This clone turned up a few times. Written as DNA, the CDR3 is TGCAGCGTTGCCGGGACAGGGGAAACTGAAGCTTTCTTT. Translation: CSVAGTGETEAFF. This rearrangement joins TRBV29-1 to TRBJ1-1; 10 bases are shared with TRBD1. This CDR3 is built from 13 residues. CDR1 is SQVTM, CDR2 ANQGSEA, per germline. Losses at the gene ends were 4 bases for V and 5 bases for J; bases not matched to a gene: 4. Drawing the rest from reference TRBV29-1 and TRBJ1-1, the complete variable domain is SAVISQKPSRDICQRGTSLTIQCQVDSQVTMMFWYRQQPGQSLTLIATANQGSEATYESGFVIDKFPISRPNLTFSTLTVSNMSPEDSSIYLCSVAGTGETEAFFGQGTRLTVV.